This is a list of T cell receptor beta chains from one sample in a study of Ad26.COV2.S vaccination and SARS-CoV-2 variants. Profiled with immunoSEQ multiplex PCR; TCRdb holds only in-frame clones, not every one. The sample lists about 420,000 clones, roughly 90% occurring once. Here the sequenced sample was peripheral blood, taken in a trial of Ad26.COV2.S vaccine versus placebo. The receptors derive from a person aged 18-65 years who received the Ad26.COV2.S COVID-19 vaccine or a placebo. Both conserved end residues are part of each CDR3. Each record gives: clone size, D gene, J gene, V gene, CDR3 DNA, CDR3 protein. The D gene is left open where the match is weak. The size entry is marked missing in some rows and otherwise reads once, few, many or a size class.

-,TRBD2,TRBJ2-2,TRBV30,TGTGCCTGGAGTGTTGGAGCGGGGGGTTGGACCGGGGAGCTGTTTTTT,CAWSVGAGGWTGELFF
-,-,TRBJ2-1,TRBV7-2,TGTGCCAGCACGTCGACCACTAACTACAATGAGCAGTTCTTC,CASTSTTNYNEQFF
-,-,TRBJ2-3,TRBV2,TGTGCCAGCAGTGAACTCCGATCGGGCACAGATACGCAGTATTTT,CASSELRSGTDTQYF
-,-,TRBJ2-7,TRBV11-2,TGTGCCAGCAGCCCGGGAGGGACAGGGTCCTACGAGCAGTACTTC,CASSPGGTGSYEQYF
-,TRBD2,TRBJ2-3,TRBV19,TGTGCCAGTAGTACTAGCGGGGCCGGAGATACGCAGTATTTT,CASSTSGAGDTQYF
-,TRBD2,TRBJ2-3,TRBV24-1,TGTGCCACCAGTGAAAAGCGGGGGGGAGTGACAGATACGCAGTATTTT,CATSEKRGGVTDTQYF
-,-,TRBJ2-3,TRBV7-3,TGTGCCAGCAGCCCCCAATCGCTCTGGGGGGTTATTTCAGATACGCAGTATTTT,CASSPQSLWGVISDTQYF
-,TRBD1,TRBJ2-7,TRBV5-4,TGTGCCAGCAGCCCTGACAGGGGGCGGGCCTACGAGCAGTACTTC,CASSPDRGRAYEQYF
-,-,TRBJ2-7,TRBV2,TGTGCCAGCACGAGGGTTATGAGCACAAAGTACTTC,CASTRVMSTKYF
-,-,TRBJ1-2,TRBV10-2,TGCGCCAGCAGTGAACGTAAGGATGGCTACACCTTC,CASSERKDGYTF
-,-,TRBJ2-3,TRBV7-8,TGTGCCAGCAGCTTCAAGACAGGTTATAGCACAGATACGCAGTATTTT,CASSFKTGYSTDTQYF
-,-,TRBJ2-1,TRBV19,TGTGCCAGTAGTATAGGAGACGGGTACAATGAGCAGTTCTTC,CASSIGDGYNEQFF
once,-,TRBJ1-4,TRBV9,TGTGCCAGCAGCGTAGCGGCAGGGATTAGGGAAAAACTGTTTTTT,CASSVAAGIREKLFF
-,-,TRBJ1-1,TRBV27,TGTGCCAGCAGCTCCGGACCCTGGAACACTGAAGCTTTCTTT,CASSSGPWNTEAFF
-,-,TRBJ2-1,TRBV12-3/TRBV12-4,TGTGCCAGCAGTTTAATAGGGCCCAATGAGCAGTTCTTC,CASSLIGPNEQFF
-,-,TRBJ2-1,TRBV12-3/TRBV12-4,TGTGCCAGCAGGGGCGGGGAGCAGTTCTTC,CASRGGEQFF
-,-,TRBJ1-4,TRBV29-1,TGCAGCGTTGACGCAGGGCCTCTGGGTGAAAAACTGTTTTTT,CSVDAGPLGEKLFF
-,TRBD1,TRBJ1-5,TRBV25-1,TGTGCCAGCCAAGGACAGGACAATCAGCCCCAGCATTTT,CASQGQDNQPQHF
-,-,TRBJ1-2,TRBV9,TGTGCCAGCGCCGGGGTGCGTGGCTACACCTTC,CASAGVRGYTF
once,-,TRBJ2-5,TRBV2,TGTGCCAGCAAAGCTGGGACGGCGGCGGAGACCCAGTACTTC,CASKAGTAAETQYF
once,-,TRBJ1-4,TRBV5-8,TGTGCCAGCAGCTTTGAACCTTCCGCAACTAATGAAAAACTGTTTTTT,CASSFEPSATNEKLFF
-,TRBD1,TRBJ1-1,TRBV3-1/TRBV3-2,TGTGCCAGCAGCCAAGAGACAGGGGGCGTCACTGAAGCTTTCTTT,CASSQETGGVTEAFF
-,-,TRBJ1-1,TRBV7-9,TGTGCCAGCAGCTTAGGAGGTAGTGAAGCTTTCTTT,CASSLGGSEAFF
-,-,TRBJ1-1,TRBV9,TGTGCCAGCACTTCGAAAGGGGGCACTGAAGCTTTCTTT,CASTSKGGTEAFF
-,-,TRBJ2-5,TRBV1,TGCACCAGACTAGAAGGGGATATTCGAGAGACCCAGTACTTC,CTRLEGDIRETQYF
-,-,TRBJ1-2,TRBV6-1,TGTGCCAGCAGTGAAGCGTCGGGAGACTACTATGGCTACACCTTC,CASSEASGDYYGYTF
-,-,TRBJ2-6,TRBV6-5,TGTGCCAGCAGTTACTCCTCTTCTGGGGCCAACGTCCTGACTTTC,CASSYSSSGANVLTF
few,-,TRBJ2-7,TRBV11-2,TGTGCCAGCAGCTTAGCTCCGGCCAGCTCCTACGAGCAGTACTTC,CASSLAPASSYEQYF
-,TRBD2,TRBJ2-7,TRBV29-1,TGCAGCGTGGCTTCTAGCGGGGGCTACGAGCAGTACTTC,CSVASSGGYEQYF
-,TRBD1,TRBJ2-2,TRBV7-7,TGTGCTAGCAGCTTAGCGAGGACAGGGACCGGGGAGCTGTTTTTT,CASSLARTGTGELFF
-,-,TRBJ1-6,TRBV6-6,TGTGCCAGCAGTTACACAAGATCACCCCTCCACTTT,CASSYTRSPLHF
-,TRBD2,TRBJ2-4,TRBV9,TGTGCCAGCAGCGTAGAACAGCGGGGGAAAAACATTCAGTACTTC,CASSVEQRGKNIQYF
once,TRBD1,TRBJ1-5,TRBV6-2/TRBV6-3,TGTGCCAGCAGTTTGGGACAGGGTTATCAGCCCCAGCATTTT,CASSLGQGYQPQHF
-,-,TRBJ1-1,TRBV4-2,TGTGCCAGCAGCCCAAGAGAGAGGTTGGGAGGGGAGGCTTTCTTT,CASSPRERLGGEAFF
-,-,TRBJ1-3,TRBV7-6,TGTGCCAGCACACCTCTTGTTGGTCCCTCTGGAAACACCATATATTTT,CASTPLVGPSGNTIYF
-,-,TRBJ1-6,TRBV21-1,TGTGCCAGCAGCAATGGGACACAGAATAATTCACCCCTCCACTTT,CASSNGTQNNSPLHF
-,-,TRBJ1-2,TRBV5-6,TGTGCCAGCAGTGGTCGCCAGAACTATGGCTACACCTTC,CASSGRQNYGYTF
-,-,TRBJ1-5,TRBV3-1/TRBV3-2,TGTGCCAGCAGCCAAGTTGGGTATCAGCCCCAGCATTTT,CASSQVGYQPQHF
-,-,TRBJ1-5,TRBV28,TGTGCCAGCAGCCAGGGTAGTACTCAGCCCCAGCATTTT,CASSQGSTQPQHF
-,-,TRBJ2-2,TRBV18,TGTGCCAGCTCAGCCACGTCCCACGGGGAGCTGTTTTTT,CASSATSHGELFF
-,-,TRBJ1-2,TRBV19,TGTGCCACTACCCGCCGGGGGGGTAACTATGGCTACACCTTC,CATTRRGGNYGYTF
-,-,TRBJ1-2,TRBV24-1,TGTGCCACCAGTGAGGCTGCCTATGGCTACACCTTC,CATSEAAYGYTF
-,-,TRBJ1-1,TRBV29-1,TGCAGCGCCCGCCGGGGGAACACTGAAGCTTTCTTT,CSARRGNTEAFF
-,TRBD1,TRBJ2-7,TRBV14,TGTGCCAGCAGCGCTAGGACAGGGGGTCCCTACGAGCAGTACTTC,CASSARTGGPYEQYF
once,-,TRBJ2-3,TRBV5-1,TGCGCCAGCAGCGTACAGGGCTACACAGATACGCAGTATTTT,CASSVQGYTDTQYF
-,TRBD1,TRBJ2-2,TRBV28,TGTGCCAGCAGTCCGCCGGCAGGGAAAGGGGGCGTGGGATCCGGGGAGCTGTTTTTT,CASSPPAGKGGVGSGELFF